Listed here are 31 T cell receptor beta chains from one sample, sequenced in a study of blood T cell repertoires in COVID-19. Repertoires were generated with immunoSEQ multiplex PCR, while TCRdb's copy carries only in-frame clones and drops some. This sample has over 250,000 clones, with approximately 85% found just once. What was sequenced was peripheral blood. The receptors derive from a woman in her sixties or seventies with acute or convalescent COVID-19.

This chain connects TRBV20-1 to TRBJ1-2; 7 bases fit TRBD1. Germline V gene data show CDR1 as DFQATT and CDR2 as SNEGSKA (reference sequence). The trim removed 3 bases at V and 11 bases at J, leaving 9 bases unmatched. The CDR3 is made up of 12 amino acids. CDR3 region: CSASSGPGGYTF. The CDR3 DNA is TGCAGTGCTAGTTCGGGGCCAGGGGGATACACCTTC.

The chain links TRBV9 to TRBJ2-3; tentative D call: TRBD2 (5 bases). The germline V gene encodes CDR1 SGDLS and CDR2 YYNGEE. Trimming left V 3 bases short and J 10 bases short, with 24 bases between. The CDR3 runs to 16 residues. CDR3 region: CASSDTGIGPNPAQYF. CDR3 sequence (DNA): TGTGCCAGCAGCGACACCGGGATCGGCCCCAATCCTGCGCAGTATTTT. The variable domain in full, with the rest retrieved from reference TRBV9 and TRBJ2-3, is DSGVTQTPKHLITATGQRVTLRCSPRSGDLSVYWYQQSLDQGLQFLIQYYNGEERAKGNILERFSAQQFPDLHSELNLSSLELGDSALYFCASSDTGIGPNPAQYFGPGTRLTVL.

This chain connects TRBV5-1 to TRBJ2-7, with a tentative D call TRBD1 (5 bases). Germline V CDR1 and CDR2: SGHRS, YFSETQ. V lost 4 bases and J 2 bases, leaving 28 bases between the germline ends. The CDR3 runs to 19 residues. CDR3 sequence (DNA): TGCGCCAGCAGCCCCCCGTGGGGCAGGGAAAAATTAGTCCCCTACGAGCAGTACTTC. Its translation is CASSPPWGREKLVPYEQYF.

This chain links TRBV30 with TRBJ2-1; TRBD2 aligns across 13 bases. The CDR3 has 15 residues. Trimming took 2 bases from V and 4 from J; bases not matched to a gene: 2. Germline CDR1 is GTSNPN and CDR2 is SVGIG (reference sequence). As DNA, the CDR3 is TGTGCCTGGAGTCCGGGACTAGCGGGGTACAATGAGCAGTTCTTC. This encodes CAWSPGLAGYNEQFF. The variable domain in full, with the rest retrieved from reference TRBV30 and TRBJ2-1, is SQTIHQWPATLVQPVGSPLSLECTVEGTSNPNLYWYRQAAGRGLQLLFYSVGIGQISSEVPQNLSASRPQDRQFILSSKKLLLSDSGFYLCAWSPGLAGYNEQFFGPGTRLTVL.

This clone was counted a single time. V usage is TRBV6-1 and J usage is TRBJ1-4; 8 nucleotides line up with TRBD1. The trim removed 2 bases at V and 16 bases at J, leaving 3 bases unmatched. Germline V lookup: CDR1 MNHNS, CDR2 SASEGT. This CDR3 is 11 amino acids long. CDR3 residues: CASSERGQAFF. The CDR3 DNA sequence: TGTGCCAGCAGTGAACGGGGACAGGCGTTTTTT.

The chain employs TRBV27 and TRBJ2-1; D perhaps matches TRBD2 (6 bases). CDR3 length: 15 amino acids. CDR1 and CDR2 from the germline V gene are MNHEY and SMNVEV (reference sequence). Trimming shortened V by 2 bases and J by 6 bases, and 14 bases separated the two germline ends. CDR3: CASSLAGRRSNEQFF. The CDR3 DNA reads TGTGCCAGCAGTTTAGCGGGGCGCCGATCCAATGAGCAGTTCTTC.

The chain joins TRBV5-1 to TRBJ1-2, with 7 bases identical to TRBD1. This CDR3 has 14 residues. Germline CDR1 is SGHRS and CDR2 is YFSETQ. V lost 4 bases, J lost 5 bases, and 8 bases stayed unmatched. The CDR3 here is CASSEAGGSYGYTF. For the CDR3, the DNA is TGCGCCAGCAGCGAGGCAGGGGGGAGTTATGGCTACACCTTC. Together with reference TRBV5-1 and TRBJ1-2, the CDR3 gives the full variable domain: KAGVTQTPRYLIKTRGQQVTLSCSPISGHRSVSWYQQTPGQGLQFLFEYFSETQRNKGNFPGRFSGRQFSNSRSEMNVSTLELGDSALYLCASSEAGGSYGYTFGSGTRLTVV.

The chain's CDR3 is CSAGRPGGLYNEQFF. In DNA, the CDR3 is TGCAGCGCCGGTCGGCCAGGTGGTTTATACAATGAGCAGTTCTTC. The gene calls are TRBV29-1 and TRBJ2-1; no firm D call. Germline CDR1 and CDR2: SQVTM and ANQGSEA. There are 15 residues in the CDR3. Between the trimmed V and J ends, which lost 7 bases and 4 bases, there was a span of 20 bases.

The chain uses TRBV7-8 and TRBJ1-2; 9 bases map to TRBD1. Looked up from germline, CDR1 is SGHVS and CDR2 is FQNEAQ. The CDR3 loop spans 17 amino acids. After removal of 5 bases from V and 0 bases from J, the junction contained 10 bases not matched to a gene. CDR3 nucleotide sequence: TGTGCCAGCAGCCCCTCGACAGGGGGGAATACTAACTATGGCTACACCTTC. This sequence encodes CASSPSTGGNTNYGYTF.

The chain links TRBV2 to TRBJ1-6; 7 bases are a match to TRBD1. In germline, CDR1 is SNHLY, CDR2 FYNNEI. V shed 2 bases, J shed 9 bases, and the junction held 7 bases outside the gene matches. The CDR3 loop spans 15 amino acids. The DNA for the CDR3 is TGTGCCAGCAGTGAATCCGGGACAGCCGCTTCACCCCTCCACTTT. Encoded protein: CASSESGTAASPLHF.

This chain uses TRBV7-2 with TRBJ2-3; 10 bases are shared with TRBD2. Germline V lookup: CDR1 SGHTA, CDR2 FQGNSA. The junction had 5 bases not matched to a gene; V was cut back by 6 bases and J by 2 bases. The CDR3 runs 15 residues. This CDR3 reads CASRIAGGITDTQYF. DNA for the CDR3: TGTGCCAGCAGGATAGCGGGGGGAATCACAGATACGCAGTATTTT. The whole variable domain, remainder taken from reference TRBV7-2 and TRBJ2-3, is GAGVSQSPSNKVTEKGKDVELRCDPISGHTALYWYRQSLGQGLEFLIYFQGNSAPDKSGLPSDRFSAERTGGSVSTLTIQRTQQEDSAVYLCASRIAGGITDTQYFGPGTRLTVL.

The V and J genes are TRBV9 and TRBJ2-7, with D hard to call. This CDR3 region has 13 residues. V lost 2 bases, J lost 6 bases, and 12 bases lay in between. Germline CDR1 reads SGDLS; CDR2 reads YYNGEE. The CDR3 loop reads CASSVDPRGEQYF. Here the CDR3 DNA reads TGTGCCAGCAGCGTCGACCCGAGAGGCGAGCAGTACTTC.

CDR3 loop: CASSTHWGGTGELFF. Written as DNA, the CDR3 is TGTGCCAGCAGCACCCACTGGGGGGGGACCGGGGAGCTGTTTTTT. This rearrangement joins TRBV21-1 to TRBJ2-2; TRBD2, the table's D call, was not compared with the DNA. TRBV21-1 is given as a pseudogene. The CDR3 is 15 amino acids.

The V call is TRBV11-2, the J call TRBJ1-2, with D uncertain. The germline CDR1 and CDR2 sequences are SGHAT and FQNNGV. This CDR3 has 13 residues. V lost 2 bases, J lost 0 bases, and 4 bases lay in between. In nucleotides, the CDR3 is TGTGCCAGCAGCTTACTAACTAACTATGGCTACACCTTC. Translation gives CASSLLTNYGYTF.

The chain joins TRBV6-5 to TRBJ1-1; no reliable D call. The CDR3 contains 14 residues. With 6 bases removed from V and 0 bases from J, the gap between germline ends came to 11 bases. CDR1 is MNHEY, CDR2 SVGAGI, per germline. The DNA of the CDR3 is TGTGCCAGCAGGGCCCGATTCCTGAACACTGAAGCTTTCTTT. Encoded protein: CASRARFLNTEAFF.

The chain joins TRBV13 to TRBJ1-6; no clear D gene. The V end lost 0 bases, the J end lost 7 bases, and 10 bases lay between the germline ends. The CDR3 is 15 residues long. Germline CDR1 and CDR2: PRHDT and FYEKMQ (reference sequence). The CDR3 spells CASSLGGSRNSPLHF. The CDR3 nucleotides read TGTGCCAGCAGCTTAGGGGGGAGTCGAAATTCACCCCTCCACTTT.

The chain is built from TRBV30 and TRBJ2-3; D is undetermined. This CDR3 spans 16 amino acids. With 1 base removed from V and 0 bases from J, the gap between germline ends came to 14 bases. Germline loops: CDR1 GTSNPN, CDR2 SVGIG (reference sequence). CDR3 amino acids: CAWSEGYSLSTDTQYF. The CDR3 region has the DNA TGTGCCTGGAGTGAAGGTTACAGCCTGAGCACAGATACGCAGTATTTT.

V is TRBV7-9 and J is TRBJ1-1; D unclear. Per the germline V gene, CDR1 is SEHNR and CDR2 is FQNEAQ (reference sequence). This CDR3 has 14 residues. V lost 8 bases and J lost 0, with 13 bases in between. The CDR3 DNA follows: TGTGCCAGCGTCCCCAGGTCAATGAACACTGAAGCTTTCTTT. It codes for CASVPRSMNTEAFF.

The rearrangement joins TRBV5-1 to TRBJ1-1; the D gene is possibly TRBD1 (5 bases). V lost 5 bases, J lost 0 bases, and 8 bases lay in between. The germline V gene encodes CDR1 SGHRS and CDR2 YFSETQ. The CDR3 loop spans 13 amino acids. The CDR3 DNA follows: TGCGCCAGCAGGATACAGGTGAACACTGAAGCTTTCTTT. Encoded protein: CASRIQVNTEAFF.

The V call is TRBV6-5, the J call TRBJ2-2; D might be TRBD1 (6 bases). V lost 5 bases and J 0 bases, leaving 7 bases between the germline ends. This CDR3 is 14 amino acids long. In germline, CDR1 is MNHEY, CDR2 SVGAGI. The CDR3 loop reads CASSRTANTGELFF. The CDR3 bases are TGTGCCAGCAGTCGGACAGCGAACACCGGGGAGCTGTTTTTT.

V and J are TRBV7-9 and TRBJ1-1, with a possible D match to TRBD1 (5 bases). CDR1 is SEHNR and CDR2 is FQNEAQ in the germline V gene (reference sequence). V dropped 3 bases and J dropped 9 bases, with 8 bases sitting between them. This CDR3 spans 11 amino acids. The CDR3 loop is CASSLGLQAFF. CDR3 sequence (DNA): TGTGCCAGCAGCTTGGGACTCCAAGCTTTCTTT.

The V and J genes are TRBV5-6 and TRBJ2-5; D is uncertain. CDR1 is SGHDT and CDR2 is YYEEEE in the germline V gene. Trimming removed 2 bases at V and 4 bases at J, with 12 bases between. CDR3 length equals 14 residues. The CDR3 nucleotides read TGTGCCAGCAGCTTATATTTAGTGAGAGAGACCCAGTACTTC. This gives the protein CASSLYLVRETQYF.

J is TRBJ2-1 and V is TRBV4-1; 7 bases map to TRBD2. This CDR3 comprises 15 residues. Trimming cost V 0 bases and J 6 bases; bases outside gene matches: 5. Germline lookup yields CDR1 MGHRA and CDR2 YSYEKL. CDR3 loop: CASSQDRRERNEQFF. The CDR3 region has the DNA TGCGCCAGCAGCCAAGATCGGCGGGAGCGCAATGAGCAGTTCTTC.

V gene TRBV5-1 combines with J gene TRBJ1-2, with D maybe TRBD1 (6 bases). The length of the CDR3 is 16 residues. Germline CDR1 and CDR2: SGHRS and YFSETQ. Trimming left V 5 bases short and J 5 bases short, with 22 bases between. CDR3 amino acids: CASREGGELTPYGYTF. The CDR3 region has the DNA TGCGCCAGCAGGGAAGGGGGGGAGTTGACGCCTTATGGCTACACCTTC.

The CDR3 is CASSSNGQFSGNTIYF. The CDR3 DNA reads TGTGCCAGCAGCTCAAACGGACAATTCTCTGGAAACACCATATATTTT. The V call is TRBV7-6, the J call TRBJ1-3, with D tentatively TRBD1 (5 bases). V was cut by 4 bases and J by 0 bases, with 13 bases left in between. The length of the CDR3 is 16 residues. The V gene's germline CDR1 is SGHVS and CDR2 FNYEAQ.

Only one count was recorded for this clone. The chain couples TRBV19 to TRBJ2-2; tentatively, D is TRBD1 (6 bases). Germline-derived CDR1 and CDR2 are LNHDA and SQIVND (reference sequence). This CDR3 is built from 12 residues. V shed 1 base and J shed 10 bases, with 7 bases lying between them. The CDR3 reads CASSIGGLELFF. In nucleotides, the CDR3 is TGTGCCAGTAGTATAGGGGGGCTGGAGCTGTTTTTT. Variable domain in full (rest from reference TRBV19 and TRBJ2-2): DGGITQSPKYLFRKEGQNVTLSCEQNLNHDAMYWYRQDPGQGLRLIYYSQIVNDFQKGDIAEGYSVSREKKESFPLTVTSAQKNPTAFYLCASSIGGLELFFGEGSRLTVL.

V and J are TRBV20-1 and TRBJ2-6; 7 bases match TRBD2. The CDR3 totals 15 residues. With V trimmed by 3 bases and J by 2 bases, 4 bases remained unmatched. Germline V CDR1 and CDR2: DFQATT, SNEGSKA (reference sequence). The CDR3 DNA sequence: TGCAGTGCTAGTCGGGGGGTAGCTGGGGCCAACGTCCTGACTTTC. Its translation is CSASRGVAGANVLTF.

This chain joins TRBV2 and TRBJ2-7; 7 bases map to TRBD1. CDR1 SNHLY and CDR2 FYNNEI come from the germline V gene. The CDR3 contains 13 residues. The junction had 5 bases not matched to a gene; V was cut back by 3 bases and J by 6 bases. CDR3 sequence reads: CASSDGTEVEQYF. Written as DNA, the CDR3 is TGTGCCAGCAGTGACGGGACAGAGGTCGAGCAGTACTTC.

The CDR3 bases are TGTGCCAGCGCGAGGGAAGAGGGCAATCAGCCCCAGCATTTT. Protein product: CASAREEGNQPQHF. The V and J genes are TRBV6-4 and TRBJ1-5; the D is unclear. CDR1 is MRHNA and CDR2 is SNTAGT in the germline V gene. This CDR3 is 14 amino acids long. Trimming took off 8 bases at V and 2 bases at J, with 13 bases between the two ends.

The J gene is TRBJ1-1, the V gene TRBV3-1 (or the pseudogene TRBV3-2); D unresolved. The ends were cut back, 4 bases at V and 11 bases at J, with 17 bases in the middle. The germline V gene encodes CDR1 LGHDT and CDR2 YNNKEL (reference sequence). The CDR3 has 13 residues. Here the CDR3 DNA reads TGTGCCAGCAGCCCGTCTCTGAAGACCGGGGCTTTCTTT. It is translated as CASSPSLKTGAFF.

The chain has TRBV2 and TRBJ2-3, with no clear D. V gave up 3 bases and J gave up 8 bases, with 12 bases separating them. Per germline, CDR1 SNHLY and CDR2 FYNNEI. The CDR3 loop spans 13 amino acids. The CDR3 DNA reads as TGTGCCAGCAGTGAGGGCTCACGAAGTACGCAGTATTTT. It encodes CASSEGSRSTQYF. Looking up the rest from reference TRBV2 and TRBJ2-3 gives the full variable domain: EPEVTQTPSHQVTQMGQEVILRCVPISNHLYFYWYRQILGQKVEFLVSFYNNEISEKSEIFDDQFSVERPDGSNFTLKIRSTKLEDSAMYFCASSEGSRSTQYFGPGTRLTVL.